The clone carrying this TCR beta chain was recorded only once. Antigen unknown. Sequenced by immunoSEQ multiplex PCR; TCRdb stores in-frame clones only, minus some. This sample has roughly 42,000 clones, with about 89% found just once. Trimming cost V 3 bases and J 8 bases, with 16 bases left between them. The CDR3 contains 14 residues. CDR1 is SGHTA, CDR2 FQGNSA, per germline. The sample is drawn from a study of OX40 agonist ivuxolimab in advanced cancers. Study as a whole: Every 2 weeks, ivuxolimab was infused into the patients intravenously at between 0.01 and 10 mg/kg.

Whole-study findings and limits: Some patients who did not respond also had low normalized T-cell clonal expansion. Dose levels from 0.1 to 3.0 mg/kg saw CD4+ and CD8+ blood T cells expand clonally by week 6.

This TCR was recovered from an adult with an advanced solid tumor such as melanoma, head and neck, liver or kidney cancer. The rearrangement links TRBV7-2 to TRBJ1-1; D possibly corresponds to TRBD1 (5 bases). The source was CD4+ or CD8+ T cells sorted from blood, collected in a trial of the OX40 agonist ivuxolimab. DNA for the CDR3: TGTGCCAGCAGCTTCTCCTCCCGGGAGGGGGAAGCTTTCTTT. It codes for CASSFSSREGEAFF.